This record concerns one TCR beta chain sequence. Its antigen is currently unknown. The data originate from a study of cytomegalovirus exposure and HLA in healthy donors. The PCR ran on 60 Vbeta and 13 Jbeta primers. In the study's own analysis: Approximately 9.9 million of tens of millions of unique TCR beta chains were shared, per a later count. Repertoires were generated with immunoSEQ multiplex PCR, while TCRdb's copy carries only in-frame clones and drops some. V, J and clone size are taken as reported in that table, and D and trimming were inferred from the DNA itself. The sample contains 150,000 or so clones, 70% to 80% of which appear only once. Study-wide findings and caveats: Follow-up analysis seemed to connect common viral pathogens with several of the most significant clusters identified. Most of the CMV-associated TCR beta chains (in a later analysis) appeared to be HLA-restricted.

Sequencing input: PBMCs. The receptor comes from a female donor in good health and CMV-seronegative.

The CDR3 loop reads CASSPGGTSGSYEQYF. Written as DNA, the CDR3 is TGTGCCAGTAGTCCAGGGGGGACTAGCGGCTCCTACGAGCAGTACTTC. The chain employs TRBV19 and TRBJ2-7; 11 bases line up with TRBD2. The ends lost 5 bases at V and 0 bases at J; junction bases unmatched: 6. The CDR3 is 16 residues long. CDR1 is LNHDA and CDR2 is SQIVND in the germline V gene (reference sequence).